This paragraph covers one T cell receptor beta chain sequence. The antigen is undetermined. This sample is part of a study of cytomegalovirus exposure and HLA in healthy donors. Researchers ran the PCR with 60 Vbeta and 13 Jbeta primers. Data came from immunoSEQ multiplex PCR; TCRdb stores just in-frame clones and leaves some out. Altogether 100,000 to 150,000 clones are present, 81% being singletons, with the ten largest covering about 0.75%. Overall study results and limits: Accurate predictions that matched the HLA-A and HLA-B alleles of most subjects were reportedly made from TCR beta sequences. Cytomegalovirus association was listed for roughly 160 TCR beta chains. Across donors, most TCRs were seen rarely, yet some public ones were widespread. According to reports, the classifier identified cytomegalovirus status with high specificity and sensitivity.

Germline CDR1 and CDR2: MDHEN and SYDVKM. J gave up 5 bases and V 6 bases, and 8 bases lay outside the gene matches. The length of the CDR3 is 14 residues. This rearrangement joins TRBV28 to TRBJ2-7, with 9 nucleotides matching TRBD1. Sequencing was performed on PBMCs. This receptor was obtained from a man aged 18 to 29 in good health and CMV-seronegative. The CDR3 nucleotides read TGTGCCAGCAGGATCCCGGGACAGGGTGACGAGCAGTACTTC. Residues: CASRIPGQGDEQYF. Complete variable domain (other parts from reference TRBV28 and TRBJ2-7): DVKVTQSSRYLVKRTGEKVFLECVQDMDHENMFWYRQDPGLGLRLIYFSYDVKMKEKGDIPEGYSVSREKKERFSLILESASTNQTSMYLCASRIPGQGDEQYFGPGTRLTVT.